The 19 T cell receptor beta chains listed next were all sequenced from one sample in a study of monozygotic twins with inflammatory bowel disease. No DNA is given; TCRdb re-called the 5' RACE reads and lists each CDR3 protein once. This listing includes approximately 140,000 distinct CDR3 sequences. The sequenced sample consisted of blood. These receptor sequences come from a human donor with ulcerative colitis or Crohn's disease, or a healthy co-twin of an affected twin (not recorded which).

The CDR3 spells CSARVVRGRADTQYF. This sequence joins TRBV20-1 and TRBJ2-3; with no DNA, the TCRdb D assignment of TRBD1 cannot be verified. Germline CDR1 and CDR2: DFQATT and SNEGSKA (reference sequence). The CDR3 spans 15 residues.

The chain carries TRBV12-3 or TRBV12-4 and TRBJ1-1. This CDR3 comprises 14 residues. The CDR3 sequence is CASSRVGGAHQAFF.

The rearrangement uses TRBV6-5 and TRBJ2-1. Germline CDR1 and CDR2: MNHEY and SVGAGI. The CDR3 consists of 16 residues. This CDR3 is CASSYSRVGSYNEQFF.

The rearrangement links TRBV6-1 to TRBJ2-2; without DNA, the TCRdb call of TRBD1 cannot be checked. The germline V gene encodes CDR1 MNHNS and CDR2 SASEGT. CDR3 length equals 15 residues. This chain's CDR3 is CASTNRGRSTGELFF.

The chain combines TRBV7-9 with TRBJ2-5. The CDR3 has 13 amino acids. Per the germline V gene, CDR1 is SEHNR and CDR2 is FQNEAQ (reference sequence). The CDR3: CASSFYRQETQYF.

This chain joins TRBV6-6 and TRBJ1-3. CDR3 length: 14 residues. CDR1 is MNHNY, CDR2 SVGAGI, per germline (reference sequence). Here the CDR3 reads CATQIPGVRNTIYF.

The chain couples TRBV4-2 to TRBJ2-1; with no DNA, the TCRdb D assignment of TRBD2 cannot be verified. This CDR3 is 18 amino acids long. Germline V gene data show CDR1 as LGHNA and CDR2 as YNFKEQ. The CDR3 region is CASSQDGTSGGGGNEQFF.

The CDR3 protein is CASSDRAGANVLTF. V and J are TRBV6-1 and TRBJ2-6. This CDR3 spans 14 amino acids. CDR1 is MNHNS and CDR2 is SASEGT in the germline V gene.

CDR3 residues: CAWSKDRAYEQYF. The chain is built from TRBV30 and TRBJ2-7; the D gene TCRdb calls, TRBD1, cannot be checked with no DNA. Germline assignment: CDR1 GTSNPN and CDR2 SVGIG (reference sequence). CDR3 length: 13 amino acids. The whole variable domain, filled in from reference TRBV30 and TRBJ2-7, reads SQTIHQWPATLVQPVGSPLSLECTVEGTSNPNLYWYRQAAGRGLQLLFYSVGIGQISSEVPQNLSASRPQDRQFILSSKKLLLSDSGFYLCAWSKDRAYEQYFGPGTRLTVT.

This CDR3 is CASSLGNVLTF. V usage is TRBV11-2 and J usage is TRBJ2-6. The germline CDR1 and CDR2 sequences are SGHAT and FQNNGV. The CDR3 extends over 11 amino acids.

The chain links TRBV4-1 to TRBJ2-5; without DNA, the TCRdb call of TRBD1 cannot be checked. The CDR3 length is 16 residues. Per the germline V gene, CDR1 is MGHRA and CDR2 is YSYEKL. The CDR3 sequence is CASSQEGQGALETQYF.

The chain carries TRBV19 and TRBJ2-5; TCRdb indicates TRBD1, and absent DNA this call remains unverified. Per germline, CDR1 LNHDA and CDR2 SQIVND (reference sequence). The CDR3 contains 16 residues. The CDR3 protein is CASSIAPPQGGETQYF. Full variable domain (missing parts from reference TRBV19 and TRBJ2-5): DGGITQSPKYLFRKEGQNVTLSCEQNLNHDAMYWYRQDPGQGLRLIYYSQIVNDFQKGDIAEGYSVSREKKESFPLTVTSAQKNPTAFYLCASSIAPPQGGETQYFGPGTRLLVL.

V is TRBV15 and J is TRBJ2-5; the D gene TCRdb calls, TRBD2, cannot be checked with no DNA. CDR1 and CDR2 from the germline V gene are LNHNV and YYDKDF (reference sequence). The CDR3 contains 16 residues. The CDR3 region is CATSRTPDSIKETQYF.

The chain employs TRBV5-1 and TRBJ2-7; the D call of TRBD2 rests on TCRdb alone, since no DNA is present to check it. The V gene's germline CDR1 is SGHRS and CDR2 YFSETQ. The CDR3 loop spans 15 amino acids. The CDR3 reads CASSPGTSDVYEQYF.

The V call is TRBV10-3, the J call TRBJ2-7; TCRdb gives TRBD1 as the D gene, but with no DNA this cannot be confirmed. CDR3 size: 12 residues. CDR1 is ENHRY, CDR2 SYGVKD, per germline. CDR3 amino acids: CAISQGGEEQYF.

The chain has TRBV27 and TRBJ1-5; the D gene TCRdb calls, TRBD1, cannot be checked with no DNA. CDR3 length equals 15 residues. CDR1 MNHEY and CDR2 SMNVEV come from the germline V gene (reference sequence). This chain's CDR3 is CASSPGQYSNQPQHF.

This chain links TRBV3-1 with TRBJ1-4; the TCRdb call, TRBD1, lacks DNA for checking. Germline CDR1 reads LGHDT; CDR2 reads YNNKEL (reference sequence). This CDR3 is 15 amino acids long. CDR3 sequence: CASSPRTGRNEKLFF.

This CDR3 reads CASSFTKRTGLSYGYTF. This chain links TRBV5-6 with TRBJ1-2; no DNA is available, so the TRBD1 call from TCRdb remains unchecked. This CDR3 contains 17 residues. The germline gives CDR1 SGHDT, CDR2 YYEEEE.

This chain joins TRBV20-1 and TRBJ2-7; TCRdb lists TRBD1, though no DNA is available to test this call. This CDR3 contains 15 residues. Germline V gene data show CDR1 as DFQATT and CDR2 as SNEGSKA (reference sequence). The CDR3 spells CSARDLGTGSYEQYF.